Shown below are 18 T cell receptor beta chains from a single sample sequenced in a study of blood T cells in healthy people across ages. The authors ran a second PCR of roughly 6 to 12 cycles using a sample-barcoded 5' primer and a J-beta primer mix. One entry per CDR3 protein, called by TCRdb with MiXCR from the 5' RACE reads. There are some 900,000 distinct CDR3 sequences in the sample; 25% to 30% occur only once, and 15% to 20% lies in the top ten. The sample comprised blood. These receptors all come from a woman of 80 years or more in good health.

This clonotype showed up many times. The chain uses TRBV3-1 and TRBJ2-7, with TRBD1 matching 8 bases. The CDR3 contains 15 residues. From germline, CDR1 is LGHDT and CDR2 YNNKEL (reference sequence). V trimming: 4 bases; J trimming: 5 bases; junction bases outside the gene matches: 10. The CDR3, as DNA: TGTGCCAGCAGCCCCTACTCCAACAGGGGGGACGAGCAGTACTTC. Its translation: CASSPYSNRGDEQYF.

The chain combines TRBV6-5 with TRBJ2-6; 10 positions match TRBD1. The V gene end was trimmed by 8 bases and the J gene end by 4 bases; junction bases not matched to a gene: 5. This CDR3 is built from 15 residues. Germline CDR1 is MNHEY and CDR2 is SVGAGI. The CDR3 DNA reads TGTGCCAGCGGGGGACAGGGGACCGGGGCCAACGTCCTGACTTTC. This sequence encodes CASGGQGTGANVLTF.

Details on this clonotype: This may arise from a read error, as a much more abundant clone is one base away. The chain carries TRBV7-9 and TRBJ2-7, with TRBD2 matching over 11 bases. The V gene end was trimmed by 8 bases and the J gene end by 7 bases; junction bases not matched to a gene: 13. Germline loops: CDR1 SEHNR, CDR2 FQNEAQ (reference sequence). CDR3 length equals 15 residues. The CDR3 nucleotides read TGTGCCAGCGGAAATAGCGGGGGGGCGAGGAATGAGCAGTACTTC. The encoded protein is CASGNSGGARNEQYF.

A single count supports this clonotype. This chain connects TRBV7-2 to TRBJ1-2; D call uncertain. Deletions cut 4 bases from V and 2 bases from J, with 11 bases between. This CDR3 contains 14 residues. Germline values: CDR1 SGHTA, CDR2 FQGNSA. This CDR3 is CASSSYMANYGYTF. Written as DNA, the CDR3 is TGTGCCAGCAGCTCGTACATGGCCAACTATGGCTACACCTTC.

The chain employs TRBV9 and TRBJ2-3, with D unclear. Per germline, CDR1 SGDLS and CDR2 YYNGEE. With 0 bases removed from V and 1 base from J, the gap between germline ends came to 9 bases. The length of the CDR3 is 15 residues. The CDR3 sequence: CASSVGWRRTDTQYF. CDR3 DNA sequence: TGTGCCAGCAGCGTAGGGTGGCGGCGCACAGATACGCAGTATTTT.

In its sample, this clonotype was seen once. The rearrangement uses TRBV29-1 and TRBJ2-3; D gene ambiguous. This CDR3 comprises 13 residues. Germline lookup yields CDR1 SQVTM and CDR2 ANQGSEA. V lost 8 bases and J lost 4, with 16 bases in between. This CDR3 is CSSSVQSPDTQYF. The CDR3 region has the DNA TGCAGCTCATCGGTACAGTCCCCAGATACGCAGTATTTT.

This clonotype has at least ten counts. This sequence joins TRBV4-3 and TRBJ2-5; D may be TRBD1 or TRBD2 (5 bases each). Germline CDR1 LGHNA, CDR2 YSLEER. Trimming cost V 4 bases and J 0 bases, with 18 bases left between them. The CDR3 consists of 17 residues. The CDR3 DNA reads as TGCGCCAGCAGCCCCAGCCCACCGGGGACCGACCAAGAGACCCAGTACTTC. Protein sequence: CASSPSPPGTDQETQYF.

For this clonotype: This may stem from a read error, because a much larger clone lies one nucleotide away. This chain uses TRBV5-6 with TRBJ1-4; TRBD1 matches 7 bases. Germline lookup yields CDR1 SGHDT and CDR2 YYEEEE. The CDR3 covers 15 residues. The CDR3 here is CASSLTGQRNEKRFF. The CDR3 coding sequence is TGTGCCAGCAGCCTTACGGGACAGCGTAATGAAAAACGGTTTTTT.

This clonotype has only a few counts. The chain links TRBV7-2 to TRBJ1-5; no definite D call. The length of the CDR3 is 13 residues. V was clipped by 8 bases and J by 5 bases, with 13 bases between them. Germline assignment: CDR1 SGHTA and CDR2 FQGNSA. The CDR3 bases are TGTGCCAGCGGCCGATCTTCTGATCAGCCCCAGCATTTT. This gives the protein CASGRSSDQPQHF.

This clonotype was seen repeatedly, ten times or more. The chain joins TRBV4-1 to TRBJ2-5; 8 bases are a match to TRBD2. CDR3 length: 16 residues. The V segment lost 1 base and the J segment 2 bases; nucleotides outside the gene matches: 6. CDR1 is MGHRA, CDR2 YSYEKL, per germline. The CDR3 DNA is TGCGCCAGCAGCCAAGCCCAGCGGGGGCCTCAAGAGACCCAGTACTTC. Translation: CASSQAQRGPQETQYF.

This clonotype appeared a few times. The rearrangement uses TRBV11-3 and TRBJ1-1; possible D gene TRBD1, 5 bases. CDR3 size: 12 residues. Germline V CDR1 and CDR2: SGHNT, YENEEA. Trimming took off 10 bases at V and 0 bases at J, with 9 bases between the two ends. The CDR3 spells CATRGMNTEAFF. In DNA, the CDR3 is TGTGCCACTCGGGGCATGAACACTGAAGCTTTCTTT.

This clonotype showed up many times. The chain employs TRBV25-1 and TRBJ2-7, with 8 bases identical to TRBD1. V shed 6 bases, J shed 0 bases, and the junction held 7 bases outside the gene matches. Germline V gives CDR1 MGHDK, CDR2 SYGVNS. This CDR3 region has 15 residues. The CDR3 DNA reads TGTGCCAGCAGGAGACAGGGGCCTTACTCCTACGAGCAGTACTTC. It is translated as CASRRQGPYSYEQYF.

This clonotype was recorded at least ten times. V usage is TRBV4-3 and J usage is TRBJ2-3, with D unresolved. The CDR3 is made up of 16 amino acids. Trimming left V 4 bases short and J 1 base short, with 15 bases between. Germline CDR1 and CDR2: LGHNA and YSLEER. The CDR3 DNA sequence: TGCGCCAGCAGCCCCGAAACGGGTAGAGGCACAGATACGCAGTATTTT. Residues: CASSPETGRGTDTQYF.

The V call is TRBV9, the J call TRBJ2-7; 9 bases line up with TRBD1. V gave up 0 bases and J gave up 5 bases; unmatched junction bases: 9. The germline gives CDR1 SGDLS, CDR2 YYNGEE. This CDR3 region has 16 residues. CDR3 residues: CASSVVWDRDCNEQYF. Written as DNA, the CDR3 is TGTGCCAGCAGCGTAGTCTGGGACAGGGACTGTAACGAGCAGTACTTC.

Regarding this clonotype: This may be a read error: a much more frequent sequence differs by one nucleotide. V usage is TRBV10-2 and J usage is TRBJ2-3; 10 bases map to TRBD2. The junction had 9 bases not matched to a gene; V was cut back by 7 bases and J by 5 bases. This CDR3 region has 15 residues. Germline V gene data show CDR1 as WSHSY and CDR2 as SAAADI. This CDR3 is CASTQRAGGQDTQYF. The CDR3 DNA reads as TGCGCCAGCACCCAACGAGCGGGGGGGCAAGATACGCAGTATTTT.

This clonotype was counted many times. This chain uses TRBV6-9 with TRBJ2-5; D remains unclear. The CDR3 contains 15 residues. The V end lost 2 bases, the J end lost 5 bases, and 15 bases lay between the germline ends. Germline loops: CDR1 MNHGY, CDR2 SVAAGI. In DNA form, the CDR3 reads TGTGCCAGCAGTTATGAAAAGCAGTCAGTGGAGACCCAGTACTTC. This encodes CASSYEKQSVETQYF.

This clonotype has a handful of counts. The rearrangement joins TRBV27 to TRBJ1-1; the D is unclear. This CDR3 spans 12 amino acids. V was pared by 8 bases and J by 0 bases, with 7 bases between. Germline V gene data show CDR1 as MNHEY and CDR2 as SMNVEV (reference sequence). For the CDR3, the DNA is TGTGCCAGCGGACTCTTGAACACTGAAGCTTTCTTT. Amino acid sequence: CASGLLNTEAFF.

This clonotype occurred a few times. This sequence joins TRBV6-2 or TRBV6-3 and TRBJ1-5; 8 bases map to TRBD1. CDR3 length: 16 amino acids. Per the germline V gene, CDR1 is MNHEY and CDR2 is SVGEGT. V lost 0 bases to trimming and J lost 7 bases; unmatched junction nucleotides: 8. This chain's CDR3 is CASSYSARGPWQPQHF. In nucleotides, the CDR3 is TGTGCCAGCAGTTACTCCGCCAGGGGGCCTTGGCAGCCCCAGCATTTT.